Following are 10 T cell receptor beta chains from one sample sequenced in a study of patients and donors after allogeneic stem cell transplantation. Each CDR3 protein is one row after TCRdb ran MiXCR on the RT-PCR reads. The sample has approximately 250,000 distinct CDR3 sequences, 12% to 15% seen once; the top ten hold more than 9%. Sequencing used blood, either unsorted or a sorted T cell fraction (not recorded which). The receptors derive from a human donor who was either an allogeneic HSCT recipient or a stem cell or donor lymphocyte infusion donor (not recorded which). It is not recorded whose cells these are; they may come from a transplant donor.

In this sample, this clonotype turned up a few times. This rearrangement joins TRBV5-6 to TRBJ2-3; 8 bases align to TRBD2. V dropped 3 bases and J dropped 2; count of bases not matched to a gene: 11. This CDR3 region has 17 residues. Germline assignment: CDR1 SGHDT and CDR2 YYEEEE. CDR3 sequence reads: CASSSPGSGGPTDTQYF. CDR3 bases: TGTGCCAGCAGCTCTCCAGGAAGCGGGGGTCCCACAGATACGCAGTATTTT.

The chain links TRBV10-3 to TRBJ2-3, with D possibly TRBD1 on 5 matching bases. The CDR3 totals 16 residues. Trimming shortened V by 1 base and J by 1 base, and 12 bases separated the two germline ends. Looked up from germline, CDR1 is ENHRY and CDR2 is SYGVKD. The CDR3: CAISEYAEGGTDTQYF. In DNA, the CDR3 is TGTGCCATCAGTGAGTACGCGGAAGGGGGCACAGATACGCAGTATTTT.

This clonotype was seen many times. This chain joins TRBV7-8 and TRBJ2-4; D gene ambiguous. Germline values: CDR1 SGHVS, CDR2 FQNEAQ. V was shortened by 9 bases and J by 3 bases, with 21 bases between the two germline ends. There are 16 residues in the CDR3. CDR3 nucleotide sequence: TGTGCCAGATTGCAGGTGCCACGAGGTGGCAAAAACATTCAGTACTTC. Amino acid sequence: CARLQVPRGGKNIQYF.

The chain recombines TRBV9 with TRBJ1-1; D gene unclear. The germline V and J ends were trimmed by 2 bases and 5 bases, with 10 bases remaining between them. CDR3 length: 13 amino acids. Germline-derived CDR1 and CDR2 are SGDLS and YYNGEE. The CDR3 region has the DNA TGTGCCAGCAGCGTGGGCCCGTGGACTGAAGCTTTCTTT. This gives the protein CASSVGPWTEAFF.

V is TRBV4-3 and J is TRBJ1-1; D unresolved. Germline CDR1 reads LGHNA; CDR2 reads YSLEER. Trimming took off 4 bases at V and 4 bases at J, with 13 bases between the two ends. This CDR3 spans 14 amino acids. CDR3 amino acids: CASSPTVLGTEAFF. DNA for the CDR3: TGCGCCAGCAGCCCGACGGTCTTAGGCACTGAAGCTTTCTTT.

In this sample, this clonotype turned up a few times. The rearrangement links TRBV7-9 to TRBJ2-3, with 9 bases that match TRBD2. In germline, CDR1 is SEHNR, CDR2 FQNEAQ (reference sequence). This CDR3 contains 16 residues. V lost 5 bases to trimming and J lost 5 bases; unmatched junction nucleotides: 11. CDR3 bases: TGTGCCAGCAGCCACGGAAGTCGCGGGGGGGGAGATACGCAGTATTTT. The encoded protein is CASSHGSRGGGDTQYF.

This clonotype was found many times. The rearrangement uses TRBV3-1 and TRBJ2-7; 8 nucleotides align to TRBD1. This CDR3 has 13 residues. V lost 3 bases to trimming and J lost 5 bases; unmatched junction nucleotides: 3. The V gene's germline CDR1 is LGHDT and CDR2 YNNKEL (reference sequence). The CDR3 nucleotides are TGTGCCAGCAGCCAGGCAGGGGGCCACGAGCAGTACTTC. It specifies CASSQAGGHEQYF.

This clonotype was counted at least ten times. This chain connects TRBV7-2 to TRBJ2-3; D may correspond to TRBD1 or TRBD2 (5 bases each). The CDR3 is 15 amino acids. The germline CDR1 and CDR2 sequences are SGHTA and FQGNSA. V lost 2 bases, J lost 6 bases, and 15 bases lay in between. CDR3 sequence (DNA): TGTGCCAGCAGCTTACAGACCGGGGCCGGCGATACGCAGTATTTT. As protein: CASSLQTGAGDTQYF. Full variable domain (outside the CDR3, taken from reference TRBV7-2 and TRBJ2-3): GAGVSQSPSNKVTEKGKDVELRCDPISGHTALYWYRQSLGQGLEFLIYFQGNSAPDKSGLPSDRFSAERTGGSVSTLTIQRTQQEDSAVYLCASSLQTGAGDTQYFGPGTRLTVL.

This clonotype was picked up a small number of times. The chain joins TRBV20-1 to TRBJ2-2, with TRBD2 matching over 8 bases. Germline assignment: CDR1 DFQATT and CDR2 SNEGSKA (reference sequence). This CDR3 has 16 residues. The ends lost 0 bases at V and 5 bases at J; junction bases unmatched: 8. CDR3 nucleotides: TGCAGTGCTAGAGATTGGGGGACTAGTGGGACCGGGGAGCTGTTTTTT. Protein product: CSARDWGTSGTGELFF.

The chain has TRBV29-1 and TRBJ2-7, with 7 bases fitting TRBD2. Per the germline V gene, CDR1 is SQVTM and CDR2 is ANQGSEA. V shed 4 bases and J 5 bases; nucleotides not matched to a gene: 14. The CDR3 runs to 15 residues. CDR3 coding DNA: TGCAGCGTTGCTTTTGGCAGCGGGGAAAGGAACGAGCAGTACTTC. Its translation: CSVAFGSGERNEQYF.